This TCR beta chain came from a study of cytomegalovirus exposure and HLA in healthy donors. Study conclusions and caveats: Because they were indistinguishable, some V segments, including TRBV6-2 and TRBV6-3, were excluded.

Both 60 Vbeta primers and 13 Jbeta primers went into the PCR. Authors' analysis steps: Among the unique TCR beta chains that a later analysis counted, about 81 million in all, about 12 million were shared. The assay was immunoSEQ multiplex PCR, and TCRdb's table has in-frame clones only and misses some. The V and J calls and clone size come from that table; D and trimming were worked out from the DNA. The table has over 150,000 clones, about 80% seen once; the top ten hold approximately 3.7%. In the case of this clone: Antigen specificity is unknown.

Trimming shortened V by 4 bases and J by 3 bases, and 9 bases separated the two germline ends. Germline V gene sequence: CDR1 SQVTM, CDR2 ANQGSEA. This CDR3 region has 12 residues. Sequencing was carried out using PBMCs. This TCR was recovered from a woman in her sixties or seventies in good health and CMV-seropositive. The rearrangement uses TRBV29-1 and TRBJ1-1; unclear D gene. The CDR3 DNA sequence: TGCAGCGTTGCGGAGGATGACACTGAAGCTTTCTTT. It translates to CSVAEDDTEAFF.